Following are 30 T cell receptor beta chains from one sample sequenced in a study of shared clonotypes between healthy human individuals. The data were produced by immunoSEQ multiplex PCR, yet TCRdb's version contains in-frame clones alone and is incomplete. The sample has 2,100,000 or so clones, roughly 95% seen once. Sequenced sample: naive CD4+ T cells sorted from blood. Subset noted: CD45RA+ positively selected. The receptors shown here come from a man younger than 30 in good health.

On this clone itself: The junction departs from germline at one end; a sequencing error may be responsible. The V gene is TRBV5-1, the J gene TRBJ2-7; 7 bases fit TRBD1. CDR1 is SGHRS and CDR2 is YFSETQ in the germline V gene. The length of the CDR3 is 14 residues. Here the CDR3 reads CASRLGQITYEQYF. For the CDR3, the DNA is TGCGCCAGCAGGTTGGGACAGATAACCTACGAGCAGTACTTC.

On this clone itself: The sample has other DNA sequences that encode this CDR3 too. The chain has TRBV29-1 and TRBJ2-2, with D perhaps given as TRBD1 or TRBD2 (5 bases each). The CDR3 is made up of 12 amino acids. The germline V gene has CDR1 SQVTM and CDR2 ANQGSEA. Trimming pared 6 bases from V and 0 bases from J, leaving 5 bases between. The CDR3 reads CSVGPNTGELFF. In nucleotides, the CDR3 is TGCAGCGTGGGACCGAACACCGGGGAGCTGTTTTTT.

The chain uses TRBV19 and TRBJ1-5; tentative D call: TRBD1 (5 bases). The CDR3 length is 15 residues. V was pared by 7 bases and J by 5 bases, with 18 bases between. CDR1 and CDR2 (germline): LNHDA, SQIVND (reference sequence). In DNA form, the CDR3 reads TGTGCCAGTACGGACCACGGGGCGGAATATCAGCCCCAGCATTTT. It yields the protein CASTDHGAEYQPQHF.

This clone was observed a handful of times. This sequence joins TRBV6-1 and TRBJ1-2; TRBD1 matches 8 bases. The trim removed 4 bases at V and 8 bases at J, leaving 6 bases unmatched. The length of the CDR3 is 13 residues. The V gene's germline CDR1 is MNHNS and CDR2 SASEGT. This CDR3 is CASSASGTGGYTF. The CDR3, as DNA: TGTGCCAGCAGTGCCTCCGGGACAGGAGGCTACACCTTC.

The chain links TRBV7-2 to TRBJ2-7; D gene ambiguous. Deletions cut 1 base from V and 5 bases from J, with 9 bases between. Germline-derived CDR1 and CDR2 are SGHTA and FQGNSA. The CDR3 covers 13 residues. The CDR3 DNA reads as TGTGCCAGCAGCTTAGACCGGTTTAACGAGCAGTACTTC. This translates into CASSLDRFNEQYF.

This clone appeared once. The V and J genes are TRBV10-3 and TRBJ1-2; no clear D gene. In germline, CDR1 is ENHRY, CDR2 SYGVKD. This CDR3 region has 14 residues. V lost 7 bases and J 0 bases, leaving 12 bases between the germline ends. The CDR3 bases are TGTGCCATCACCGAAAGTCGGACTAACTATGGCTACACCTTC. This codes for CAITESRTNYGYTF.

The rearrangement uses TRBV6-4 and TRBJ2-3, with 10 bases matching TRBD2. The CDR3 sequence is 15 residues long. The ends lost 8 bases at V and 3 bases at J; junction bases unmatched: 8. Germline V gene lookup returns CDR1 MRHNA and CDR2 SNTAGT. The CDR3 sequence is CASASGGERTDTQYF. DNA for the CDR3: TGTGCCAGCGCCAGCGGGGGGGAGAGAACAGATACGCAGTATTTT.

J is TRBJ1-6 and V is TRBV5-6, with D unclear. Deletions cut 3 bases from V and 8 bases from J, with 9 bases between. The CDR3 consists of 13 residues. Germline V gene data show CDR1 as SGHDT and CDR2 as YYEEEE. CDR3 sequence: CASSSGYYSPLHF. Here the CDR3 DNA reads TGTGCCAGCAGCTCCGGGTATTATTCACCCCTCCACTTT.

The genes are TRBV5-6 and TRBJ2-1; 8 nucleotides align to TRBD2. Germline V gene sequence: CDR1 SGHDT, CDR2 YYEEEE. J gave up 8 bases and V 3 bases, and 13 bases lay outside the gene matches. The CDR3 has 16 amino acids. The CDR3 DNA sequence: TGTGCCAGCAGCTCTTTTACGGCGGGAGGTACGGATGAGCAGTTCTTC. It encodes CASSSFTAGGTDEQFF.

This rearrangement joins TRBV29-1 to TRBJ1-2; possibly TRBD1 for D (5 bases). From germline, CDR1 is SQVTM and CDR2 ANQGSEA. Trimming removed 7 bases from V and 6 bases from J, with 18 bases in between. The CDR3 covers 13 residues. The CDR3 spells CSADDRFENGYTF. CDR3 in DNA: TGCAGCGCCGACGACAGATTTGAAAATGGCTACACCTTC.

V and J are TRBV6-6 and TRBJ2-7; D may correspond to TRBD1 or TRBD2 (5 bases each). The CDR3 loop spans 16 amino acids. V was shortened by 0 bases and J by 5 bases, with 17 bases between the two germline ends. The V gene's germline CDR1 is MNHNY and CDR2 SVGAGI (reference sequence). CDR3: CASSYSKEGWGNEQYF. The CDR3 coding sequence is TGTGCCAGCAGTTACTCGAAAGAGGGATGGGGCAACGAGCAGTACTTC.

On this clone: One end of the junction is discordant with germline, which a read error may explain. The rearrangement uses TRBV4-1 and TRBJ2-7, with 9 bases aligning to TRBD2. Germline V gene data show CDR1 as MGHRA and CDR2 as YSYEKL. The CDR3 is made up of 15 amino acids. The CDR3 reads CASSKETSGHYEQYF. For the CDR3, the DNA is TGCGCCAGCAGCAAAGAGACTAGCGGCCATTACGAGCAGTACTTC.

This clone was seen a single time. This chain uses TRBV5-6 with TRBJ1-6; a weak D match, TRBD1 (5 bases). Germline lookup yields CDR1 SGHDT and CDR2 YYEEEE. The CDR3 covers 15 residues. V lost 1 base and J lost 10, with 15 bases in between. The CDR3 sequence: CASSLRFGTASPLHF. The CDR3 DNA is TGTGCCAGCAGCTTGCGGTTTGGGACGGCCTCACCCCTCCACTTT.

V is TRBV10-3 and J is TRBJ2-1; maybe TRBD1 (5 bases). The CDR3 length is 16 residues. Trimming took 0 bases from V and 8 from J, leaving 17 bases between them. Germline-derived CDR1 and CDR2 are ENHRY and SYGVKD. The CDR3 DNA is TGTGCCATCAGTGAGTCGATCGTACAGGTTGGGGATGAGCAGTTCTTC. It specifies CAISESIVQVGDEQFF.

The genes are TRBV19 and TRBJ2-1, with D maybe TRBD1 (5 bases). Germline V lookup: CDR1 LNHDA, CDR2 SQIVND (reference sequence). Trimming removed 3 bases from V and 8 bases from J, with 8 bases in between. The CDR3 consists of 12 residues. The chain's CDR3 is CASSILGDEQFF. The CDR3 nucleotides are TGTGCCAGTAGTATCCTAGGGGATGAGCAGTTCTTC.

The chain couples TRBV4-3 to TRBJ2-4, with 8 bases lining up with TRBD1. This CDR3 has 15 amino acids. Germline CDR1 LGHNA, CDR2 YSLEER. The V segment lost 4 bases and the J segment 9 bases; nucleotides outside the gene matches: 11. The CDR3: CASSPSQNTGGIQYF. CDR3 coding DNA: TGCGCCAGCAGCCCCAGCCAGAATACAGGGGGCATTCAGTACTTC.

Of note for this clone: Other DNA sequences in this sample translate to the same CDR3. This sequence joins TRBV7-9 and TRBJ2-3; no reliable D call. The V and J ends lost 1 base and 4 bases respectively, with 3 bases between them. CDR1 is SEHNR, CDR2 FQNEAQ, per germline (reference sequence). The CDR3 has 12 residues. This CDR3 reads CASSLGADTQYF. CDR3 nucleotide sequence: TGTGCCAGCAGCTTAGGCGCAGATACGCAGTATTTT.

The CDR3: CASSRVAGGEQYF. CDR3 DNA: TGTGCCAGCAGCCGGGTAGCGGGAGGAGAGCAGTACTTC. The chain carries TRBV6-5 and TRBJ2-7; 10 positions match TRBD2. The CDR3 length is 13 residues. The germline V gene encodes CDR1 MNHEY and CDR2 SVGAGI. V shed 6 bases, J shed 7 bases, and the junction held 6 bases outside the gene matches.

The chain has TRBV9 and TRBJ2-3; 8 bases are a match to TRBD1. The CDR3 spans 15 residues. Germline V gene lookup returns CDR1 SGDLS and CDR2 YYNGEE. The V segment lost 4 bases and the J segment 4 bases; nucleotides outside the gene matches: 8. This CDR3 is CASSSGQGAADTQYF. The CDR3 nucleotides read TGTGCCAGCAGCTCGGGGCAGGGGGCAGCAGATACGCAGTATTTT.

The gene calls are TRBV29-1 and TRBJ2-7; 8 nucleotides match TRBD1. The germline V gene has CDR1 SQVTM and CDR2 ANQGSEA. The CDR3 runs 15 residues. Unmatched junction bases numbered 12, after V lost 4 bases and J lost 4 bases. CDR3 in amino acids: CSVVGMAGGIYEQYF. The CDR3 DNA reads as TGCAGCGTTGTTGGAATGGCAGGGGGCATATACGAGCAGTACTTC.

A remark on this clone: The same CDR3 arises from other DNA sequences in this sample as well. This rearrangement joins TRBV18 to TRBJ2-3, with TRBD2 as a possible D gene (5 bases). In germline, CDR1 is KGHSH, CDR2 LQKENI. This CDR3 spans 13 amino acids. The ends were cut back, 6 bases at V and 2 bases at J, with 9 bases in the middle. CDR3 bases: TGTGCCAGCTCCCCGCGGGTCACAGATACGCAGTATTTT. Translated: CASSPRVTDTQYF.

The chain employs TRBV30 and TRBJ1-3; TRBD1 matches 7 bases. Germline-derived CDR1 and CDR2 are GTSNPN and SVGIG (reference sequence). V trimming: 2 bases; J trimming: 0 bases; junction bases outside the gene matches: 7. This CDR3 contains 16 residues. The DNA for the CDR3 is TGTGCCTGGAGTCCTCGACAGGGATACTCTGGAAACACCATATATTTT. It is translated as CAWSPRQGYSGNTIYF.

V usage is TRBV18 and J usage is TRBJ1-6; weak D call: TRBD1 (6 bases). Germline V gives CDR1 KGHSH, CDR2 LQKENI. V gave up 3 bases and J gave up 6 bases, with 12 bases separating them. CDR3 length equals 15 residues. In DNA form, the CDR3 reads TGTGCCAGCTCACCGGTTGGACAGACTAATTCACCCCTCCACTTT. This gives the protein CASSPVGQTNSPLHF.

V gene TRBV5-1 combines with J gene TRBJ1-2; D is unresolved. CDR1 is SGHRS, CDR2 YFSETQ, per germline. The germline V and J ends were trimmed by 0 bases and 0 bases, with 9 bases remaining between them. The CDR3 spans 15 residues. The CDR3 sequence: CASSLGDGANYGYTF. CDR3 DNA sequence: TGCGCCAGCAGCTTGGGTGACGGAGCTAACTATGGCTACACCTTC.

The chain links TRBV7-3 to TRBJ2-1; no definite D call. This CDR3 is 17 amino acids long. Germline lookup yields CDR1 SGHTA and CDR2 FQGTGA. V was shortened by 1 base and J by 4 bases, with 17 bases between the two germline ends. Here the CDR3 reads CASSLMILILLYNEQFF. For the CDR3, the DNA is TGTGCCAGCAGCTTAATGATCTTGATACTTTTGTACAATGAGCAGTTCTTC.

The chain employs TRBV10-3 and TRBJ2-1, with D tentatively TRBD2 (5 bases). Trimming cost V 5 bases and J 6 bases, with 17 bases left between them. CDR1 and CDR2 (germline): ENHRY, SYGVKD. The CDR3 has 15 residues. CDR3 nucleotides: TGTGCCATCAGTCCTGGCACTTTGAGGGCCAATGAGCAGTTCTTC. Encoded protein: CAISPGTLRANEQFF.

J is TRBJ2-3 and V is TRBV6-5; maybe TRBD2 (5 bases). The CDR3 has 14 amino acids. V lost 3 bases to trimming and J lost 3 bases, with 10 bases between them. In germline, CDR1 is MNHEY, CDR2 SVGAGI. The CDR3 region has the DNA TGTGCCAGCAGTTATAGGGAGCAAACAGATACGCAGTATTTT. Translation: CASSYREQTDTQYF.

The rearrangement uses TRBV18 and TRBJ2-3, with TRBD2 matching over 11 bases. Trimming took 0 bases from V and 2 from J; bases not matched to a gene: 1. CDR1 and CDR2 from the germline V gene are KGHSH and LQKENI. CDR3 length: 16 amino acids. The CDR3 DNA is TGTGCCAGCTCACCACCGACTAGCGGGACCACAGATACGCAGTATTTT. This codes for CASSPPTSGTTDTQYF.

The genes are TRBV9 and TRBJ2-7; 10 bases fit TRBD2. This CDR3 is 15 amino acids long. V shed 4 bases and J 2 bases; nucleotides not matched to a gene: 6. Germline CDR1 SGDLS, CDR2 YYNGEE. CDR3 in DNA: TGTGCCAGCAGCCCCATAGCGGGAGGCGCCTACGAGCAGTACTTC. It yields the protein CASSPIAGGAYEQYF.

This chain joins TRBV11-2 and TRBJ2-7, with 9 bases that match TRBD2. CDR3 length: 16 amino acids. Trimming cost V 10 bases and J 1 base; bases outside gene matches: 14. Germline assignment: CDR1 SGHAT and CDR2 FQNNGV. The CDR3: CATGLAWAVGSYEQYF. CDR3 sequence (DNA): TGTGCCACCGGACTAGCGTGGGCGGTGGGTTCCTACGAGCAGTACTTC.